This TCR beta chain was sequenced during a study of blood T cell repertoires in COVID-19. At the level of the study: The United States, Italy and Spain provided the acute and convalescent COVID-19 samples.

In the original processing: Reference gene primer amplification in the assay estimated nucleated cell counts. Repertoires were generated with immunoSEQ multiplex PCR, while TCRdb's copy carries only in-frame clones and drops some. From that table come the V and J calls and clone size; the DNA was used to work out D and trimming. Here the sample spans about 140,000 clones, 88% being singletons. Germline V lookup: CDR1 LNHDA, CDR2 SQIVND (reference sequence). The germline V and J ends were trimmed by 7 bases and 9 bases, with 19 bases remaining between them. The CDR3 extends over 14 amino acids. The rearrangement links TRBV19 to TRBJ1-5; no clear D. The material sequenced was peripheral blood. This clonotype was obtained from a man aged 50 to 59 with active or convalescent COVID-19. The CDR3 is CASTIAGPSSPQHF. The CDR3 DNA is TGTGCCAGTACCATCGCGGGTCCAAGTTCGCCCCAGCATTTT.